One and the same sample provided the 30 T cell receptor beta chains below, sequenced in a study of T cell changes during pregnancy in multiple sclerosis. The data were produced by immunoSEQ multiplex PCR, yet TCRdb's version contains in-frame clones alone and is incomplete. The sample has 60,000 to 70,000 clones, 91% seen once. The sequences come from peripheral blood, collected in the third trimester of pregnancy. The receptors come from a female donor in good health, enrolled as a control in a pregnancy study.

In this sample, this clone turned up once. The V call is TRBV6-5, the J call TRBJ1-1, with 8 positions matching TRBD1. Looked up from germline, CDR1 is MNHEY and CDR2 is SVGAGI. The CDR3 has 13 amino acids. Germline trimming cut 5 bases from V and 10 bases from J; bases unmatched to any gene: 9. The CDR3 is CASSLDRGSAAFF. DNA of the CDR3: TGTGCCAGCAGTCTCGACAGGGGTTCGGCAGCTTTCTTT.

The CDR3 spells CASSPILAETGELFF. The DNA of the CDR3 is TGTGCCAGCTCACCTATACTAGCGGAGACCGGGGAGCTGTTTTTT. The chain uses TRBV18 and TRBJ2-2; 8 bases are shared with TRBD2. CDR3 length equals 15 residues. Germline CDR1 and CDR2: KGHSH and LQKENI. Trimming removed 3 bases from V and 5 bases from J; junction bases left unmatched: 5.

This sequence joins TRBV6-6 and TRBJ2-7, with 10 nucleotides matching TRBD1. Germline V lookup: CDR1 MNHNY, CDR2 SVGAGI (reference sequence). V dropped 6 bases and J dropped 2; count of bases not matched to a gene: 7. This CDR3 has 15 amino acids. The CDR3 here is CASRGTGETPYEQYF. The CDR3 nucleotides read TGTGCCAGCAGGGGGACAGGGGAAACACCCTACGAGCAGTACTTC.

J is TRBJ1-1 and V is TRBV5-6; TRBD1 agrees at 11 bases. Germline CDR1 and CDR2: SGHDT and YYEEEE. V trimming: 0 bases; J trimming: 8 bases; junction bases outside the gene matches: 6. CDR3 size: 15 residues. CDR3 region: CASSLGDRGMIEAFF. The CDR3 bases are TGTGCCAGCAGCTTGGGGGACAGGGGGATGATAGAAGCTTTCTTT.

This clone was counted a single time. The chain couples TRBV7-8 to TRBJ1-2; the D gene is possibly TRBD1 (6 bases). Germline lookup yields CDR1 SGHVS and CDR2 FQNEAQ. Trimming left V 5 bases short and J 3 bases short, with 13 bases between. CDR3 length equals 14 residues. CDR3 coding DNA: TGTGCCAGCAGCCCCACAGGGAAAGACTATGGCTACACCTTC. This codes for CASSPTGKDYGYTF.

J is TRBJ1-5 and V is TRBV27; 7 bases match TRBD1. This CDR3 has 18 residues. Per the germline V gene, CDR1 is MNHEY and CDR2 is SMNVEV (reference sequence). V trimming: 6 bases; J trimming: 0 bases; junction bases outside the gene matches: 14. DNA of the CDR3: TGTGCCAGCAGCCCGGGACAGACCTACCTATATAGCAATCAGCCCCAGCATTTT. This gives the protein CASSPGQTYLYSNQPQHF.

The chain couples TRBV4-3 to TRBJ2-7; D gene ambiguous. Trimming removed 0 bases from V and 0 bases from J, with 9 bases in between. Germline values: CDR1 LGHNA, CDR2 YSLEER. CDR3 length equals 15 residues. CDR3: CASSQEGFSSYEQYF. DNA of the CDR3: TGCGCCAGCAGCCAAGAGGGCTTTAGCTCCTACGAGCAGTACTTC.

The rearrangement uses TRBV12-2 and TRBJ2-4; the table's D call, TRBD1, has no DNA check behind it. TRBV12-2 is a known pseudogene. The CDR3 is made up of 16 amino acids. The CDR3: CASQEQGDVGKNIQYF. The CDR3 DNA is TGTGCAAGTCAAGAACAGGGGGATGTAGGCAAAAACATTCAGTACTTC.

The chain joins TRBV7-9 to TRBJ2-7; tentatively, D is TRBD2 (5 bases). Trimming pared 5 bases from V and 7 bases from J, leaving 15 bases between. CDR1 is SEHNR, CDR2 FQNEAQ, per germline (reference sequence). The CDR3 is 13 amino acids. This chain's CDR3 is CASSPRDGWEQYF. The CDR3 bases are TGTGCCAGCAGCCCCCGGGATGGTTGGGAGCAGTACTTC.

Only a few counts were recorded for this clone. CDR3 residues: CASSYSKRSPLHF. The CDR3 bases are TGTGCCAGCAGTTACTCGAAGCGGTCACCCCTCCACTTT. This chain links TRBV6-7 with TRBJ1-6; D remains ambiguous. TRBV6-7 is an open reading frame, and its role is uncertain. CDR3 length equals 13 residues. The V and J ends lost 0 bases and 10 bases respectively, with 7 bases between them.

The CDR3 bases are TGTGCCAGCAGCTTCGGGACAGGGGCAAGCACAGATACGCAGTATTTT. Translating gives CASSFGTGASTDTQYF. The chain uses TRBV7-3 and TRBJ2-3, with 10 bases aligning to TRBD1. Germline loops: CDR1 SGHTA, CDR2 FQGTGA. V trimming: 3 bases; J trimming: 0 bases; junction bases outside the gene matches: 3. The CDR3 runs to 16 residues.

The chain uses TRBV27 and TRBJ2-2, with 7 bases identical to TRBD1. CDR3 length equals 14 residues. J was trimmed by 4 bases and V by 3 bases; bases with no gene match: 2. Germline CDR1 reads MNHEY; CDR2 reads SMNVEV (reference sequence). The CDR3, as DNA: TGTGCCAGCAGTTTGACAGGGTTCACCGGGGAGCTGTTTTTT. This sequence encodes CASSLTGFTGELFF.

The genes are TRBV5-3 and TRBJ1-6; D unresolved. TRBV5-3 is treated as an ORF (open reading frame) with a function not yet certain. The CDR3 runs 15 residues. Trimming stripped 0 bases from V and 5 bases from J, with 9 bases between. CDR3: CARSLVNRDNSPLHF. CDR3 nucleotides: TGTGCCAGAAGCTTGGTTAACAGAGATAATTCACCCCTCCACTTT.

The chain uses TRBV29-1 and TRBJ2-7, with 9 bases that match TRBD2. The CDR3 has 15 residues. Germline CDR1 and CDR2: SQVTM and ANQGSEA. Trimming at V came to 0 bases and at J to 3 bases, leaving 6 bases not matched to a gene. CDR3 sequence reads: CSVEDRLAGYYEQYF. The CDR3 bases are TGCAGCGTTGAAGACCGGCTAGCGGGGTACTACGAGCAGTACTTC.

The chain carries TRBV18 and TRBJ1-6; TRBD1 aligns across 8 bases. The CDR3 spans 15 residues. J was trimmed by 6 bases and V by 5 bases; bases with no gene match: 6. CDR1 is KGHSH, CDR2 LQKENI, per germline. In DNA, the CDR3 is TGTGCCAGCTCAAAACAGGGGGTCTCTAATTCACCCCTCCACTTT. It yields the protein CASSKQGVSNSPLHF.

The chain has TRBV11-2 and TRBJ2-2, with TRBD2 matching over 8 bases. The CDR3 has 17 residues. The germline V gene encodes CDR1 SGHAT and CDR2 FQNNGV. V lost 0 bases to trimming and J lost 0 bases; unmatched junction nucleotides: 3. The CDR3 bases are TGTGCCAGCAGCTTAGAGCCGGGAGGGGCGAACACCGGGGAGCTGTTTTTT. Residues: CASSLEPGGANTGELFF.

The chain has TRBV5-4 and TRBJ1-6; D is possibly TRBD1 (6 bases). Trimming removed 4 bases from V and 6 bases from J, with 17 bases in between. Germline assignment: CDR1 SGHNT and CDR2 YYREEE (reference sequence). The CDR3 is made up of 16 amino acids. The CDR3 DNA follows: TGTGCCAGCAGCGGGGGGGCAGGGGTATTTAATTCACCCCTCCACTTT. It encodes CASSGGAGVFNSPLHF.

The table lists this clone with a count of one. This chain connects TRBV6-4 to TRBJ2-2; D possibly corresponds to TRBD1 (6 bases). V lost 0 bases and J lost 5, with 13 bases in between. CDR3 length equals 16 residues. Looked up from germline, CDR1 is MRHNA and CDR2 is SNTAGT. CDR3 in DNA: TGTGCCAGCAGTGACTCCAGCAGGGGTACGACCGGGGAGCTGTTTTTT. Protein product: CASSDSSRGTTGELFF.

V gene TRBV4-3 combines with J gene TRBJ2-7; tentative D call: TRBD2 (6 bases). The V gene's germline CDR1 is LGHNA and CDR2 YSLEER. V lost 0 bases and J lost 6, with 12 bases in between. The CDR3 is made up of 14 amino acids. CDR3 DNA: TGCGCCAGCAGCCAAGATGCGGGACTGAGCGAGCAGTACTTC. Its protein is CASSQDAGLSEQYF.

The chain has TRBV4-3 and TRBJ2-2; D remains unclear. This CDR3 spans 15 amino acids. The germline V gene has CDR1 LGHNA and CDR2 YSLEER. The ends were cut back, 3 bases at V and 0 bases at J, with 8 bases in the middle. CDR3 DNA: TGCGCCAGCAGCCACGAGGTCGCGAACACCGGGGAGCTGTTTTTT. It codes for CASSHEVANTGELFF.

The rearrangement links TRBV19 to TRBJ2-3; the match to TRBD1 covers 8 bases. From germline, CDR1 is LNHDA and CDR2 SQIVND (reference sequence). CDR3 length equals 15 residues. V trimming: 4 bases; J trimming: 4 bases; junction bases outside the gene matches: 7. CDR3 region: CASSNRGRSPDTQYF. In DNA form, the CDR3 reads TGTGCCAGTAGTAACAGGGGGAGGTCCCCAGATACGCAGTATTTT.

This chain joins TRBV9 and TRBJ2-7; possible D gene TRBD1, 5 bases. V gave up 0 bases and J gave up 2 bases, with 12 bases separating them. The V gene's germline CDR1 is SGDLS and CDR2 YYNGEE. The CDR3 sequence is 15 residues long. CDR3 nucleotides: TGTGCCAGCAGCGTAGGGGGCGCGCCCACCTACGAGCAGTACTTC. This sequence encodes CASSVGGAPTYEQYF.

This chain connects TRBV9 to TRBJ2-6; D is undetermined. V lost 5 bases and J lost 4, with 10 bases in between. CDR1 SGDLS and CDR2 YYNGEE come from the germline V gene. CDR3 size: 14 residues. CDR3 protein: CASRDTSGANVLTF. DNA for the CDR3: TGTGCCAGCAGAGACACTTCAGGGGCCAACGTCCTGACTTTC.

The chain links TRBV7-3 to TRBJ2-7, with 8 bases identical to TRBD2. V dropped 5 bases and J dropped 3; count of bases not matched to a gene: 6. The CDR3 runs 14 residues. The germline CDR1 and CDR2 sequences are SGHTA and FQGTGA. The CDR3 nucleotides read TGTGCCAGCAGCCCCTCCGGGGGGGACTACGAGCAGTACTTC. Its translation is CASSPSGGDYEQYF.

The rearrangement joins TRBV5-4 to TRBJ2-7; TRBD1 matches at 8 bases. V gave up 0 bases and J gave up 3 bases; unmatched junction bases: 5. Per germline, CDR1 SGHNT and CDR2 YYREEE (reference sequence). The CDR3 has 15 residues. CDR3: CASSLGTTGGYEQYF. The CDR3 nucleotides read TGTGCCAGCAGCTTGGGGACCACAGGGGGCTACGAGCAGTACTTC.

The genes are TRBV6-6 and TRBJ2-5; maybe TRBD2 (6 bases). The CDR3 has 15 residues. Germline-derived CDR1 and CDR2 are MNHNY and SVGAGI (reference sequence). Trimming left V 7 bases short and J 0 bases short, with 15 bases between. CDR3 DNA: TGTGCCAGCAAGGAGGGATGGGGGTACCAAGAGACCCAGTACTTC. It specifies CASKEGWGYQETQYF.

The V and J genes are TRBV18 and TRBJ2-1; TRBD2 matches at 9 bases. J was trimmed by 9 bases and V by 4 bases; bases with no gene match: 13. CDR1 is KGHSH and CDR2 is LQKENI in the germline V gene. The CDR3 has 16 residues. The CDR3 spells CASSQNTNSGGREQFF. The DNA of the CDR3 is TGTGCCAGCTCACAAAACACTAATAGCGGGGGTCGTGAGCAGTTCTTC.

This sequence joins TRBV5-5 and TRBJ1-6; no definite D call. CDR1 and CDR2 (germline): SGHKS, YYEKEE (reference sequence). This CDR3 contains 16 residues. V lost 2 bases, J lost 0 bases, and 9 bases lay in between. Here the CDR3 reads CASSLRGSSYNSPLHF. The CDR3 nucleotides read TGTGCCAGCAGCTTACGGGGAAGCTCCTATAATTCACCCCTCCACTTT.

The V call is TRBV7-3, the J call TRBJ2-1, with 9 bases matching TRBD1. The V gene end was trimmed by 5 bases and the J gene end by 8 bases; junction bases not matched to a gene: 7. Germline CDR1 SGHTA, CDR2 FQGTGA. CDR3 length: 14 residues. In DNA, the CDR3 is TGTGCCAGCAGCACCGGGACAGGGTCCTATGAGCAGTTCTTC. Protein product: CASSTGTGSYEQFF.

CDR3 residues: CASSSGGGQNQPQHF. CDR3 nucleotides: TGTGCCAGCAGCTCGGGGGGGGGACAGAATCAGCCCCAGCATTTT. The chain is built from TRBV5-4 and TRBJ1-5, with 7 bases fitting TRBD1. Germline V lookup: CDR1 SGHNT, CDR2 YYREEE (reference sequence). V shed 3 bases and J 4 bases; nucleotides not matched to a gene: 7. The CDR3 is 15 residues long.